The rows below give T cell receptor beta chains drawn from one sample of a study of blood T cell repertoires in COVID-19. Method: immunoSEQ multiplex PCR; TCRdb's copy keeps in-frame clones and lacks some. Among about 300,000 clones listed, 90% were seen once. Sequenced sample: peripheral blood. These receptors were obtained from a woman in her 30s with COVID-19, enrolled during active disease. CDR3s include the opening cysteine and the closing phenylalanine or tryptophan. D genes are given only for firm matches. A row's size may be missing; if present it is once, few, many or a size class.

v_call	j_call	d_call	clone_size	cdr3_aa	cdr3_nt
TRBV14	TRBJ2-2	TRBD2	-	CASSQLAGVGTGELFF	TGTGCCAGCAGCCAACTAGCGGGAGTCGGAACCGGGGAGCTGTTTTTT
TRBV6-6	TRBJ2-7	TRBD2	-	CASSGRLARSSYEQYF	TGTGCCAGCAGTGGCCGACTAGCGAGGAGCTCCTACGAGCAGTACTTC
TRBV5-4	TRBJ2-5	TRBD1	-	CASSLDRVDSETQYF	TGTGCCAGCAGCTTAGACAGGGTAGATTCAGAGACCCAGTACTTC
TRBV27	TRBJ1-1	-	-	CASSPLGGRTEAFF	TGTGCCAGCAGTCCCCTGGGGGGAAGGACTGAAGCTTTCTTT
TRBV9	TRBJ2-1	-	-	CASSVGSTSYNEQFF	TGTGCCAGCAGCGTAGGCTCTACCTCCTACAATGAGCAGTTCTTC
TRBV29-1	TRBJ1-2	TRBD1	-	CSVGQGRFGYTF	TGCAGCGTTGGACAGGGGCGGTTTGGCTACACCTTC
TRBV19	TRBJ2-7	-	-	CASSIGRTYEQYF	TGTGCCAGTAGTATTGGCAGAACCTACGAGCAGTACTTC
TRBV27	TRBJ1-3	-	once	CASRQAYGNTIYF	TGTGCCAGCAGACAGGCTTACGGAAACACCATATATTTT
TRBV4-1	TRBJ1-3	TRBD1	-	CASSLKPEDRAGNTIYF	TGCGCCAGCAGCCTAAAGCCCGAGGACAGGGCTGGAAACACCATATATTTT
TRBV4-3	TRBJ2-4	-	-	CASRAEESDIQYF	TGCGCCAGCAGGGCGGAGGAGAGCGACATTCAGTACTTC
TRBV5-7	TRBJ1-1	-	-	CASSLGHKNTEAFF	TGTGCCAGCAGCCTGGGACACAAGAACACTGAAGCTTTCTTT
TRBV28	TRBJ2-5	-	-	CASSPSGGRETQYF	TGTGCCAGCAGTCCATCGGGGGGCAGGGAGACCCAGTACTTC
TRBV11-2	TRBJ2-1	-	-	CASSSLRGYEQFF	TGTGCCAGCAGCTCCTTGCGAGGCTATGAGCAGTTCTTC
TRBV3-1/TRBV3-2	TRBJ1-5	-	-	CASGVREPQHF	TGTGCCAGCGGGGTGCGGGAGCCCCAGCATTTT
TRBV5-1	TRBJ2-5	-	-	CASSFSRTGQETQYF	TGCGCCAGCAGCTTTTCTAGAACAGGCCAAGAGACCCAGTACTTC
TRBV6-5	TRBJ2-7	TRBD1	-	CASRAQDGTGVEQYF	TGTGCCAGCAGGGCCCAAGATGGGACAGGGGTCGAGCAGTACTTC
TRBV10-3	TRBJ1-5	-	-	CAISESGQWEQPQHF	TGTGCCATCAGTGAGTCGGGCCAATGGGAGCAGCCCCAGCATTTT